This T cell receptor (beta chain) came from a study of control samples from healthy donors and cancer patients. The CDR3 spans 14 residues. Germline V lookup: CDR1 SGHRS, CDR2 YFSETQ. Trimming stripped 5 bases from V and 4 bases from J, with 15 bases between. The assay was immunoSEQ multiplex PCR, and TCRdb's table has in-frame clones only and misses some. The sample has 150,000 to 200,000 clones, approximately 92% seen once. Sequenced input: blood. The TCR originated in a woman between 40 and 50 years old in good health. V gene TRBV5-1 combines with J gene TRBJ2-5, with D maybe TRBD1 (5 bases). DNA for the CDR3: TGCGCCAGCAGTGGTGGGGCGAAGGGAGAGACCCAGTACTTC. Protein product: CASSGGAKGETQYF. The full variable domain, in which reference TRBV5-1 and TRBJ2-5 provide the parts outside the CDR3, is KAGVTQTPRYLIKTRGQQVTLSCSPISGHRSVSWYQQTPGQGLQFLFEYFSETQRNKGNFPGRFSGRQFSNSRSEMNVSTLELGDSALYLCASSGGAKGETQYFGPGTRLLVL.